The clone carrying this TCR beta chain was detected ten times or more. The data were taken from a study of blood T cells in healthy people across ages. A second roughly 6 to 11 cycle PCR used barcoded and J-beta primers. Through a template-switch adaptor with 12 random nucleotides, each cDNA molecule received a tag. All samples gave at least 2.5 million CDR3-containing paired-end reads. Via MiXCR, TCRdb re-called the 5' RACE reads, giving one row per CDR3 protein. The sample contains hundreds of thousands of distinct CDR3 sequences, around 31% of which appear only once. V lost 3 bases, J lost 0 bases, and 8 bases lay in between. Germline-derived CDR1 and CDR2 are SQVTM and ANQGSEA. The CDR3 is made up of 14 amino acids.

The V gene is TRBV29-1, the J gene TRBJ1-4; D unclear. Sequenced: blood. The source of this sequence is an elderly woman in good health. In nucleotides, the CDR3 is TGCAGCGTTGAGGGTGGTTCAACTAATGAAAAACTGTTTTTT. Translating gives CSVEGGSTNEKLFF.